Below, one T cell receptor beta chain is given with its context. The data stem from a study of blood T cell repertoires in COVID-19. On the study more broadly: Whether acute or convalescent, the COVID-19 samples came from the United States, Italy and Spain. Sample material is recorded as cDNA or gDNA derived from T cells, B-cell-depleted T cells, or PBMCs.

Methods used by the authors: The assay estimated nucleated cells by amplifying reference gene primers. Sequencing was performed with immunoSEQ multiplex PCR; in TCRdb, only in-frame clones are kept and a portion is missing. V and J calls and clone size are as listed in that table; D and trimming were resolved from the DNA. The sample carries around 170,000 clones, about 83% recorded once. Material for sequencing was peripheral blood. The TCR comes from a man aged 70-80 years who had recovered from COVID-19.

The CDR3 bases are TGCGCCAGCAGCTTGGCTCCCTCCTTACTAGCGGGAGTGGGCACAGATACGCAGTATTTT. It is translated as CASSLAPSLLAGVGTDTQYF. The chain is built from TRBV5-1 and TRBJ2-3, with 11 nucleotides matching TRBD2. CDR1 and CDR2 from the germline V gene are SGHRS and YFSETQ. CDR3 length: 20 residues. V shed 0 bases and J 1 base; nucleotides not matched to a gene: 13. Looking up the rest from reference TRBV5-1 and TRBJ2-3 gives the full variable domain: KAGVTQTPRYLIKTRGQQVTLSCSPISGHRSVSWYQQTPGQGLQFLFEYFSETQRNKGNFPGRFSGRQFSNSRSEMNVSTLELGDSALYLCASSLAPSLLAGVGTDTQYFGPGTRLTVL.